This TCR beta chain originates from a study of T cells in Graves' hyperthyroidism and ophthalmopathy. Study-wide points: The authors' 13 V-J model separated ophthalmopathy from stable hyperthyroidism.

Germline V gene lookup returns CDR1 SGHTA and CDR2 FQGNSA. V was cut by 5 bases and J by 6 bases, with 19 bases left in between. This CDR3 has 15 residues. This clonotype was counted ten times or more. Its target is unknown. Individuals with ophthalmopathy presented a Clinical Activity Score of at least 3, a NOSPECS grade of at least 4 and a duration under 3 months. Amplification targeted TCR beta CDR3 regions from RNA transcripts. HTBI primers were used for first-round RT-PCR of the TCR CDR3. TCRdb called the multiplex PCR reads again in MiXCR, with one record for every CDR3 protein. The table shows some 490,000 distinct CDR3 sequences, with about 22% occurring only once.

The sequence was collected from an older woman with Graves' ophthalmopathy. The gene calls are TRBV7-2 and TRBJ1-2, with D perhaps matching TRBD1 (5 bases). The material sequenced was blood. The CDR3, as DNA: TGTGCCAGCAGCGTTCCTCGGGCAGGGCGGAATGGCTACACCTTC. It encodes CASSVPRAGRNGYTF.